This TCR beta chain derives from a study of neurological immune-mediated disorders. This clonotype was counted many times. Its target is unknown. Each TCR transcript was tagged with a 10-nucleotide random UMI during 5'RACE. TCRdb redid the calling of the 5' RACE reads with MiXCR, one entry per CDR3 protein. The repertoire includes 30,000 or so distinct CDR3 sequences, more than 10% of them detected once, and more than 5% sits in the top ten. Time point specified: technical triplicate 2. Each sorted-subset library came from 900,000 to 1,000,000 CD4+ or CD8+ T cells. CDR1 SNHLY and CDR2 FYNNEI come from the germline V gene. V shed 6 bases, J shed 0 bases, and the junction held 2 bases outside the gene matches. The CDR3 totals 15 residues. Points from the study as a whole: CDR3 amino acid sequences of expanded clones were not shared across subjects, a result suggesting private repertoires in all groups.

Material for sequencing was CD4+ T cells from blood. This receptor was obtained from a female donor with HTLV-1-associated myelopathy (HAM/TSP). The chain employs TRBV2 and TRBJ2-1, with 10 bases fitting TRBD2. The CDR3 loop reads CASRKRGGSYNEQFF. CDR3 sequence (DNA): TGTGCCAGCAGGAAGCGGGGGGGCTCCTACAATGAGCAGTTCTTC.